These T cell receptor beta chains were read from a single sample in a study of Graves' ophthalmopathy and Graves' hyperthyroidism. MiXCR, applied by TCRdb to the multiplex PCR reads, yields one record per CDR3 protein. Of almost 750,000 distinct CDR3 sequences in the sample, about 44% are singletons; the top ten hold 44%. The specimen was peripheral blood. The receptors originated from an adult man with Graves' ophthalmopathy. Each CDR3 is given with its conserved first and last residue. A D gene is named only where the DNA matches it firmly. Size tells how often a clone was seen (once, few, many) or the class of an expanded clone, and some rows leave it out.

j_call: TRBJ1-5; clone_size: NA; v_call: TRBV19; d_call: NA; cdr3_nt: TGTGCCAGTAGTTCCACTTACAGGGTTGCCGGTCAGCCCCAGCATTTT; cdr3_aa: CASSSTYRVAGQPQHF
j_call: TRBJ2-7; clone_size: NA; v_call: TRBV7-2; d_call: NA; cdr3_nt: TGTGCCAGCACCCTAGGGGGGGGTTTCTACGAGCAGTACTTC; cdr3_aa: CASTLGGGFYEQYF
j_call: TRBJ1-2; clone_size: NA; v_call: TRBV10-3; d_call: TRBD1; cdr3_nt: TGTGCCATCAGGCCGACAGGGGGCTTTGGCTACACCTTC; cdr3_aa: CAIRPTGGFGYTF
j_call: TRBJ1-6; clone_size: many; v_call: TRBV20-1; d_call: NA; cdr3_nt: TGCAGTGCTAGAGGCCAGGGGTTTGATTCACCCCTCCACTTT; cdr3_aa: CSARGQGFDSPLHF
j_call: TRBJ2-5; clone_size: few; v_call: TRBV29-1; d_call: TRBD2; cdr3_nt: TGCAGCGTTTGGGGACTAGCGGGAGAGGAGACCCAGTACTTC; cdr3_aa: CSVWGLAGEETQYF
j_call: TRBJ2-7; clone_size: few; v_call: TRBV20-1; d_call: NA; cdr3_nt: TGCAGTGCTCAGGGGGGGGAAGAATTCTACGAGCAGTACTTC; cdr3_aa: CSAQGGEEFYEQYF
j_call: TRBJ1-2; clone_size: NA; v_call: TRBV15; d_call: TRBD1; cdr3_nt: TGTGCCACCAGCAGAGGGACAGGGTTCTATGGCTACACCTTC; cdr3_aa: CATSRGTGFYGYTF
j_call: TRBJ1-2; clone_size: many; v_call: TRBV2; d_call: NA; cdr3_nt: TGTGCCAGCAGTGAAGAACACCTCTATGGCTACACCTTC; cdr3_aa: CASSEEHLYGYTF
j_call: TRBJ1-1; clone_size: NA; v_call: TRBV20-1; d_call: NA; cdr3_nt: TGCAGTGCTAGGTTACAGGAACACACTGAAGCTTTCTTT; cdr3_aa: CSARLQEHTEAFF
j_call: TRBJ2-7; clone_size: few; v_call: TRBV7-2; d_call: NA; cdr3_nt: TGTGCCAGCAGCCCCATCGGGGTTCTCGGTGAGCAGTACTTC; cdr3_aa: CASSPIGVLGEQYF
j_call: TRBJ1-2; clone_size: many; v_call: TRBV2; d_call: TRBD1; cdr3_nt: TGTGCCAGCAGCCCGGGACAGGACTATGGCTACACCTTC; cdr3_aa: CASSPGQDYGYTF
j_call: TRBJ2-3; clone_size: NA; v_call: TRBV25-1; d_call: NA; cdr3_nt: TGTGCCAGCAGTGAAGCGGGACACACAGATACGCAGTATTTT; cdr3_aa: CASSEAGHTDTQYF
j_call: TRBJ1-6; clone_size: NA; v_call: TRBV20-1; d_call: NA; cdr3_nt: TGCAGTGCTAGGGGAGGACAGCTCTATAATTCACCCCTCCACTTT; cdr3_aa: CSARGGQLYNSPLHF
j_call: TRBJ1-2; clone_size: NA; v_call: TRBV2; d_call: TRBD1; cdr3_nt: TGTGCCAGCACTGGACAGGGGAGGGTCGGTGGCTACACCTTC; cdr3_aa: CASTGQGRVGGYTF
j_call: TRBJ1-5; clone_size: many; v_call: TRBV7-2; d_call: NA; cdr3_nt: TGTGCCAGCAGCTTATTTCGGGTGGATCAGCCCCAGCATTTT; cdr3_aa: CASSLFRVDQPQHF
j_call: TRBJ1-4; clone_size: many; v_call: TRBV2; d_call: NA; cdr3_nt: TGTGCCAGTGTAGACAGCCTTAATGAAAAACTGTTTTTT; cdr3_aa: CASVDSLNEKLFF
j_call: TRBJ1-1; clone_size: many; v_call: TRBV19; d_call: NA; cdr3_nt: TGTGCCAGTAGTGTTCAGGCTGAAGCTTTCTTT; cdr3_aa: CASSVQAEAFF
j_call: TRBJ2-7; clone_size: NA; v_call: TRBV7-2; d_call: TRBD1; cdr3_nt: TGTGCCAGCAGCCACCGACAGGGGCCAACCTACGAGCAGTACTTC; cdr3_aa: CASSHRQGPTYEQYF
j_call: TRBJ1-1; clone_size: NA; v_call: TRBV7-9; d_call: TRBD1; cdr3_nt: TGTGCCAACAGCTTAGGAGACAGGGCGACTGAAGCTTTCTTT; cdr3_aa: CANSLGDRATEAFF
j_call: TRBJ1-5; clone_size: NA; v_call: TRBV7-9; d_call: NA; cdr3_nt: TGTGCCAGCAGTTCACTCAACTGGGGGGGCGATCAGCCCCAGCATTTT; cdr3_aa: CASSSLNWGGDQPQHF
j_call: TRBJ2-2; clone_size: NA; v_call: TRBV25-1; d_call: TRBD1; cdr3_nt: TGTGCCAGCAGTCCGACAGGGCTCAACACCGGGGAGCTGTTTTTT; cdr3_aa: CASSPTGLNTGELFF
j_call: TRBJ1-2; clone_size: NA; v_call: TRBV29-1; d_call: TRBD1; cdr3_nt: TGCAGCGTTGGGGACAGGGCAAGTGGCTACACCTTC; cdr3_aa: CSVGDRASGYTF
j_call: TRBJ1-5; clone_size: many; v_call: TRBV24-1; d_call: NA; cdr3_nt: TGTGCCAGCAGTTACTGGGCTGGTCAGCCCCAGCATTTT; cdr3_aa: CASSYWAGQPQHF
j_call: TRBJ1-1; clone_size: NA; v_call: TRBV7-9; d_call: NA; cdr3_nt: TGTGCCAGCAGTTACCTTGATGAAGCTTTCTTT; cdr3_aa: CASSYLDEAFF
j_call: TRBJ2-3; clone_size: few; v_call: TRBV7-9; d_call: TRBD2; cdr3_nt: TGTGCCAGCAGCTCCGGGACTAGCGGGACAGGGGATACGCAGTATTTT; cdr3_aa: CASSSGTSGTGDTQYF
j_call: TRBJ1-2; clone_size: many; v_call: TRBV7-9; d_call: TRBD1; cdr3_nt: TGTGCCAGCAGCTCGGCCGGGACAGGGTATGGCTACACCTTC; cdr3_aa: CASSSAGTGYGYTF
j_call: TRBJ1-5; clone_size: NA; v_call: TRBV25-1; d_call: TRBD1; cdr3_nt: TGTGCCAGCAGGTCAGCAGGGACAGATAGCAATCAGCCCCAGCATTTT; cdr3_aa: CASRSAGTDSNQPQHF
j_call: TRBJ2-5; clone_size: few; v_call: TRBV7-9; d_call: TRBD1; cdr3_nt: TGTGCCAGCAGCTCTAACGGCCGGGACAGACAAGAGACCCAGTACTTC; cdr3_aa: CASSSNGRDRQETQYF
j_call: TRBJ2-7; clone_size: NA; v_call: TRBV4-1; d_call: NA; cdr3_nt: TGCGCCAGCAGCCAGGGGTGGCAGACGGAGCAGTACTTC; cdr3_aa: CASSQGWQTEQYF
j_call: TRBJ2-7; clone_size: NA; v_call: TRBV7-3; d_call: TRBD2; cdr3_nt: TGTGCCAGCAGTACAACTAGCGCCCGACTTTCCTACGAGCAGTACTTC; cdr3_aa: CASSTTSARLSYEQYF
j_call: TRBJ2-7; clone_size: NA; v_call: TRBV4-2; d_call: NA; cdr3_nt: TGTGCCAGCAGCCCACAAAGGGCCACTAGCCGCGAGCAGTACTTC; cdr3_aa: CASSPQRATSREQYF
j_call: TRBJ1-5; clone_size: NA; v_call: TRBV19; d_call: NA; cdr3_nt: TGTGCCAGTAGTACCAGGCCGACAGCGGTAAACAATCGGCCCCAGCATTTT; cdr3_aa: CASSTRPTAVNNRPQHF
j_call: TRBJ1-4; clone_size: NA; v_call: TRBV7-9; d_call: TRBD1; cdr3_nt: TGTGCCAGCAGCCACCGCGACAGGGACGAAAAACTGTTTTTT; cdr3_aa: CASSHRDRDEKLFF
j_call: TRBJ1-1; clone_size: many; v_call: TRBV7-2; d_call: TRBD1; cdr3_nt: TGTGCCAGCAGCTCGACAGGGTCTGAAGCTTTCTTT; cdr3_aa: CASSSTGSEAFF
j_call: TRBJ2-6; clone_size: NA; v_call: TRBV7-7; d_call: TRBD1; cdr3_nt: TGTGCCAGCAGCTTAGCGCCGGGACAGGGTGTACCTGGGGCCAACGTCCTGACTTTC; cdr3_aa: CASSLAPGQGVPGANVLTF
j_call: TRBJ1-1; clone_size: NA; v_call: TRBV19; d_call: NA; cdr3_nt: TGTGCCAGTGGTATATTTATGAACACTGAAGCTTTCTTT; cdr3_aa: CASGIFMNTEAFF
j_call: TRBJ1-6; clone_size: NA; v_call: TRBV9; d_call: NA; cdr3_nt: TGTGCCAGCACCACGACGACCCATTCACCCCTCCACTTT; cdr3_aa: CASTTTTHSPLHF
j_call: TRBJ2-5; clone_size: NA; v_call: TRBV7-9; d_call: NA; cdr3_nt: TGTGCCAGCAGCACCATATTATCCCAGACCCAGTACTTC; cdr3_aa: CASSTILSQTQYF
j_call: TRBJ2-5; clone_size: once; v_call: TRBV4-3; d_call: TRBD2; cdr3_nt: TGCGCCAGCAGCCAAGATCGCGGCGGGGGGCCCACCGAGACCCAGTACTTC; cdr3_aa: CASSQDRGGGPTETQYF
j_call: TRBJ2-6; clone_size: NA; v_call: TRBV29-1; d_call: TRBD1; cdr3_nt: TGCAGCCTAGAAACGGACAGGGTTGGGGCCAACGTCCTGACTTTC; cdr3_aa: CSLETDRVGANVLTF
j_call: TRBJ2-2; clone_size: many; v_call: TRBV11-2; d_call: NA; cdr3_nt: TGTGCCAGCAGCTTAGAACGCACCGGGGAGCTGTTTTTT; cdr3_aa: CASSLERTGELFF
j_call: TRBJ2-2; clone_size: many; v_call: TRBV24-1; d_call: NA; cdr3_nt: TGTGCCACCAGTGATTTCGGCGGAGACACCGGGGAGCTGTTTTTT; cdr3_aa: CATSDFGGDTGELFF